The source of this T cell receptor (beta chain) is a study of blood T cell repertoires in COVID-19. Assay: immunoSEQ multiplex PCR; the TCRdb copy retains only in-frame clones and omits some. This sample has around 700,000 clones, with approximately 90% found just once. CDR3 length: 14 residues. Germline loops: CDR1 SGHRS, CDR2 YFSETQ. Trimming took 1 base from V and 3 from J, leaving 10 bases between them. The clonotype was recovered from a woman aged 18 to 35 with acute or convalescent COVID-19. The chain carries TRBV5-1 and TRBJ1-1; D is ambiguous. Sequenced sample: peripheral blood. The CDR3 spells CASSLWASDTEAFF. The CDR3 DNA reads TGCGCCAGCAGCTTGTGGGCATCCGACACTGAAGCTTTCTTT.